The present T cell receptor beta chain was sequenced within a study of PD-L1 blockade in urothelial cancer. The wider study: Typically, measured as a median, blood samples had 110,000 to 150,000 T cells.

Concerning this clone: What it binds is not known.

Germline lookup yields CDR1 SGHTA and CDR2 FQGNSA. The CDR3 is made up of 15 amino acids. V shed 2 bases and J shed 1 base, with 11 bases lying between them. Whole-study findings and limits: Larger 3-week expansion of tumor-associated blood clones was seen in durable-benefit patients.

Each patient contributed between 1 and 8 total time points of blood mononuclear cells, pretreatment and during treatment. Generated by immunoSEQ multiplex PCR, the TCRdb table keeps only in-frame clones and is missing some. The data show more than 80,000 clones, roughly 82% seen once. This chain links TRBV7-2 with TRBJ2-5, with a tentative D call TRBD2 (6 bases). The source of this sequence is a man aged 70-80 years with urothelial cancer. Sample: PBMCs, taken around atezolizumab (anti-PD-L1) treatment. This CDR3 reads CASSLMSGPQETQYF. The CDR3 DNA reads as TGTGCCAGCAGCTTAATGAGCGGGCCCCAAGAGACCCAGTACTTC.